This TCR beta chain was recorded in a study of control samples from healthy donors and cancer patients. The junction had 11 bases not matched to a gene; V was cut back by 7 bases and J by 6 bases. The CDR3 spans 15 residues. Looked up from germline, CDR1 is SGHNT and CDR2 is YENEEA. Sequenced by immunoSEQ multiplex PCR; TCRdb stores in-frame clones only, minus some. The table has about 170,000 clones, 91% seen once. This receptor was taken from a young woman in good health. This chain uses TRBV11-3 with TRBJ1-5, with 8 positions matching TRBD1. Specimen: blood. The CDR3 here is CASIPYHRGSQPQHF. The CDR3 DNA reads as TGTGCCAGCATCCCATACCACAGGGGGTCTCAGCCCCAGCATTTT.